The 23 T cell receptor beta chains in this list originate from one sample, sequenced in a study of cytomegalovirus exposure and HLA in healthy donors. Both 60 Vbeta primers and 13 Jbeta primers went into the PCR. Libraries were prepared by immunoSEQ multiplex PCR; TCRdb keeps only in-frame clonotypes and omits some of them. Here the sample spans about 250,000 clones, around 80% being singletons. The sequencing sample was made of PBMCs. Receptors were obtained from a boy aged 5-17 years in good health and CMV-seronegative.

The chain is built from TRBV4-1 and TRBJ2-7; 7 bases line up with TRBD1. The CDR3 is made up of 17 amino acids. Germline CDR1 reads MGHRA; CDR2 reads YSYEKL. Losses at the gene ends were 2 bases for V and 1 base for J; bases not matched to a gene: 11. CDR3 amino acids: CASSQREQGPISYEQYF. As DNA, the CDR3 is TGCGCCAGCAGCCAACGCGAACAGGGGCCGATTTCCTACGAGCAGTACTTC.

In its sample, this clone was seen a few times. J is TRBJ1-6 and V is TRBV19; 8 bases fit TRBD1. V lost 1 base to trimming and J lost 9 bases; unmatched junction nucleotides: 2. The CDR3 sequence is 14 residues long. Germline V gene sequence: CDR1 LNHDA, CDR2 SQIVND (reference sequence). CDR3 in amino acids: CASSIGQGISPLHF. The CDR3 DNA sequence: TGTGCCAGTAGTATAGGACAGGGGATTTCACCCCTCCACTTT.

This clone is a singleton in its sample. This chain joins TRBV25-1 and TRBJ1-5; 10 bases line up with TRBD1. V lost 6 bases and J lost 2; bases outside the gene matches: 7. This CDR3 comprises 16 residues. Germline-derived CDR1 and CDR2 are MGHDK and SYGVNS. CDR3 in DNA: TGTGCCAGCAGCCCCTCCGGGACAGGGGGCAATCAGCCCCAGCATTTT. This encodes CASSPSGTGGNQPQHF.

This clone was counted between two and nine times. The CDR3 DNA sequence: TGTGCCAGCAGCTTAGATCCGAGTCAGGACTACACCTTC. Its protein is CASSLDPSQDYTF. The chain has TRBV11-2 and TRBJ1-2; D remains unclear. This CDR3 has 13 amino acids. V was cut by 0 bases and J by 10 bases, with 12 bases left in between. Germline CDR1 is SGHAT and CDR2 is FQNNGV.

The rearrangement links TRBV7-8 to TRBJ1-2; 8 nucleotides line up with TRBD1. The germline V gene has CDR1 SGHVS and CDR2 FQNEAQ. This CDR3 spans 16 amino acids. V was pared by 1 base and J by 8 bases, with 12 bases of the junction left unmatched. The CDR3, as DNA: TGTGCCAGCAGCTTAGTAGGGAGGACAGGGTTTAACGGCTACACCTTC. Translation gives CASSLVGRTGFNGYTF.

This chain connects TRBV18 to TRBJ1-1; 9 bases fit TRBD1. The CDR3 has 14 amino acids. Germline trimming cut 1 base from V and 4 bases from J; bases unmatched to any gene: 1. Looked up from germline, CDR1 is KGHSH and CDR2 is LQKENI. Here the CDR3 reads CASSPQTGGTEAFF. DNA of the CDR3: TGTGCCAGCTCACCACAGACAGGGGGCACTGAAGCTTTCTTT.

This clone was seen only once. CDR3 residues: CASSMGLEADTQYF. Here the CDR3 DNA reads TGTGCCAGTAGTATGGGACTCGAGGCAGATACGCAGTATTTT. The chain has TRBV19 and TRBJ2-3, with a possible D match to TRBD2 (6 bases). V lost 3 bases, J lost 4 bases, and 11 bases lay in between. The CDR3 has 14 residues. CDR1 and CDR2 (germline): LNHDA, SQIVND (reference sequence).

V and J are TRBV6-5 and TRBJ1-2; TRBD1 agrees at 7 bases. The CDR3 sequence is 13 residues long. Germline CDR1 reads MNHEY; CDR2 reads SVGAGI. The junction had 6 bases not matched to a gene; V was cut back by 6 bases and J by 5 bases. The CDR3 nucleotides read TGTGCCAGCAGCCGGGACAGCACATATGGCTACACCTTC. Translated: CASSRDSTYGYTF.

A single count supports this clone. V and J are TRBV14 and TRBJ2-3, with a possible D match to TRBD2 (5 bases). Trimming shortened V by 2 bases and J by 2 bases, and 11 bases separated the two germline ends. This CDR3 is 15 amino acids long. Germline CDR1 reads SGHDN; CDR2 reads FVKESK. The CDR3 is CASSQWRALTDTQYF. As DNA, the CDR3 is TGTGCCAGCAGCCAATGGCGGGCTCTCACAGATACGCAGTATTTT.

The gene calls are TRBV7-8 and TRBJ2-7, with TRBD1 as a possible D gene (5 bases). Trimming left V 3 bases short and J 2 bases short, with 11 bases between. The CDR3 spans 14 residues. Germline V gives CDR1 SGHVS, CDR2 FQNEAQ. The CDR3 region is CASSLYDRAYEQYF. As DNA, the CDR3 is TGTGCCAGCAGCTTGTACGACAGAGCCTACGAGCAGTACTTC.

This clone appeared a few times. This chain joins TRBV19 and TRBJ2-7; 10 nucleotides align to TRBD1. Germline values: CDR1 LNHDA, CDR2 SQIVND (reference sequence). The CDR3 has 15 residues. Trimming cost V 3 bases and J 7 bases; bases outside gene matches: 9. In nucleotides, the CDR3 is TGTGCCAGTAGTATGGGGACAGGGGACCTGTTGGAGCAGTACTTC. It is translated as CASSMGTGDLLEQYF.

CDR3 amino acids: CAISDPHRSDADEQYF. DNA of the CDR3: TGTGCCATCAGTGATCCCCACAGGTCCGATGCGGACGAGCAGTACTTC. The gene calls are TRBV10-3 and TRBJ2-5, with D tentatively TRBD1 (5 bases). The J call could be wrong; TRBJ2-7 is a better fit for the DNA end. The length of the CDR3 is 16 residues. Germline loops: CDR1 ENHRY, CDR2 SYGVKD.

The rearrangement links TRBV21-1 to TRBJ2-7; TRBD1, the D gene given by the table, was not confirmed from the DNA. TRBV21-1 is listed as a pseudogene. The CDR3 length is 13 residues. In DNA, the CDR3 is TGTGCCAGCAGCAGACCGACAGGCTACGAGCAGTACTTC. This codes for CASSRPTGYEQYF.

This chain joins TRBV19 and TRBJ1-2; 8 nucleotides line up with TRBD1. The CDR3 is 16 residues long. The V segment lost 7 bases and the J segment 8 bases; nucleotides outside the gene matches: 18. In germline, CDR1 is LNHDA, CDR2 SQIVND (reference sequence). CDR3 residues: CASTDGTGFHAGGYTF. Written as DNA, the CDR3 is TGTGCCAGTACCGACGGGACAGGTTTTCACGCCGGGGGCTACACCTTC.

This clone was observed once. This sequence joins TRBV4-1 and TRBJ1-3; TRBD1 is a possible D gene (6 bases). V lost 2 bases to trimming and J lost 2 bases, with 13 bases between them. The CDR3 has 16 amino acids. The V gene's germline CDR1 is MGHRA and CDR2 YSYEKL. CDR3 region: CASSQYDGQTGNTIYF. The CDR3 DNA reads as TGCGCCAGCAGCCAATATGACGGACAGACTGGAAACACCATATATTTT.

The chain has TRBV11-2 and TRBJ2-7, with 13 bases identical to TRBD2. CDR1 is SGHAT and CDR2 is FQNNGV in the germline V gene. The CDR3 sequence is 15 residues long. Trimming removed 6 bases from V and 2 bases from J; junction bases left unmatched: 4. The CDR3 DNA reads TGTGCCAGCAGGACACTAGCGGGAGGGCCCTACGAGCAGTACTTC. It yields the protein CASRTLAGGPYEQYF.

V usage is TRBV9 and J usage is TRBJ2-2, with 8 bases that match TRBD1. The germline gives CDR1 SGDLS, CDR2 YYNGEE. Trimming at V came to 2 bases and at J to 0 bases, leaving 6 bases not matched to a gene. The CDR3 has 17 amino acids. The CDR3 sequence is CASSVGDRPSNTGELFF. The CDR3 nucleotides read TGTGCCAGCAGCGTGGGGGACAGGCCCTCGAACACCGGGGAGCTGTTTTTT.

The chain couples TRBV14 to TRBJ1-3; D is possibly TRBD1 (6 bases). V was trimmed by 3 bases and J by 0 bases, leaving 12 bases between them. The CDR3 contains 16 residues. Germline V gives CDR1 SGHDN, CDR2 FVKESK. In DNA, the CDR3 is TGTGCCAGCAGCCACCTAGGACAGCACTCTGGAAACACCATATATTTT. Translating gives CASSHLGQHSGNTIYF.

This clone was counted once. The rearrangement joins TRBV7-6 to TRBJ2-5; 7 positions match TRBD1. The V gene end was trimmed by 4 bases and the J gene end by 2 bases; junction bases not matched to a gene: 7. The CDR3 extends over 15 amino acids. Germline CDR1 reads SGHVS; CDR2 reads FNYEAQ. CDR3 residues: CASSSRGQPQETQYF. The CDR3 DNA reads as TGTGCCAGCAGCTCCCGGGGACAGCCTCAAGAGACCCAGTACTTC. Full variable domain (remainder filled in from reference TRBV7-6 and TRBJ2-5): GAGVSQSPRYKVTKRGQDVALRCDPISGHVSLYWYRQALGQGPEFLTYFNYEAQQDKSGLPNDRFSAERPEGSISTLTIQRTEQRDSAMYRCASSSRGQPQETQYFGPGTRLLVL.

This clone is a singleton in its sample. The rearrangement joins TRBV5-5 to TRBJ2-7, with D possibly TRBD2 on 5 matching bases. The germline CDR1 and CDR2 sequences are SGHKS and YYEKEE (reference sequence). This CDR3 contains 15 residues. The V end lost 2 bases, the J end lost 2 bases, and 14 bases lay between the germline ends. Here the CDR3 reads CASSLVVSGAYEQYF. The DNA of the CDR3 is TGTGCCAGCAGCTTAGTCGTCAGCGGAGCCTACGAGCAGTACTTC. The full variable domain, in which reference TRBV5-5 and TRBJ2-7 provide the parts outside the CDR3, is DAGVTQSPTHLIKTRGQQVTLRCSPISGHKSVSWYQQVLGQGPQFIFQYYEKEERGRGNFPDRFSARQFPNYSSELNVNALLLGDSALYLCASSLVVSGAYEQYFGPGTRLTVT.

CDR3 coding DNA: TGTGCCAGTAGTCTCCCTCAGGGCAGGGGCCTCTCCTACGAGCAGTACTTC. This sequence encodes CASSLPQGRGLSYEQYF. The chain couples TRBV19 to TRBJ2-7, with a tentative D call TRBD1 (6 bases). Per the germline V gene, CDR1 is LNHDA and CDR2 is SQIVND (reference sequence). V lost 5 bases and J lost 0, with 20 bases in between. The CDR3 has 17 amino acids. The whole variable domain, remainder taken from reference TRBV19 and TRBJ2-7, is DGGITQSPKYLFRKEGQNVTLSCEQNLNHDAMYWYRQDPGQGLRLIYYSQIVNDFQKGDIAEGYSVSREKKESFPLTVTSAQKNPTAFYLCASSLPQGRGLSYEQYFGPGTRLTVT.

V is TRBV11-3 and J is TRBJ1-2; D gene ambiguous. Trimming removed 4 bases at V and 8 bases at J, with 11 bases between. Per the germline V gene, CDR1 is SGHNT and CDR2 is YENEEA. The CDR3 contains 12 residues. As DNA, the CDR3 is TGTGCCAGCAGCTCCCCTGGGAGGGGCTACACCTTC. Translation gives CASSSPGRGYTF. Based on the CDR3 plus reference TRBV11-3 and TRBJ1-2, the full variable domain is EAGVVQSPRYKIIEKKQPVAFWCNPISGHNTLYWYLQNLGQGPELLIRYENEEAVDDSQLPKDRFSAERLKGVDSTLKIQPAELGDSAVYLCASSSPGRGYTFGSGTRLTVV.

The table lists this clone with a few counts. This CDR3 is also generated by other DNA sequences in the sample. CDR3 DNA: TGTGCCTGGAGTATTCAGGGTAATCAGCCCCAGCATTTT. As protein: CAWSIQGNQPQHF. The chain is built from TRBV30 and TRBJ1-5; possibly TRBD1 for D (5 bases). Between the trimmed V and J ends, which lost 2 bases and 4 bases, there was a span of 9 bases. Germline V gene sequence: CDR1 GTSNPN, CDR2 SVGIG (reference sequence). The CDR3 is 13 amino acids.